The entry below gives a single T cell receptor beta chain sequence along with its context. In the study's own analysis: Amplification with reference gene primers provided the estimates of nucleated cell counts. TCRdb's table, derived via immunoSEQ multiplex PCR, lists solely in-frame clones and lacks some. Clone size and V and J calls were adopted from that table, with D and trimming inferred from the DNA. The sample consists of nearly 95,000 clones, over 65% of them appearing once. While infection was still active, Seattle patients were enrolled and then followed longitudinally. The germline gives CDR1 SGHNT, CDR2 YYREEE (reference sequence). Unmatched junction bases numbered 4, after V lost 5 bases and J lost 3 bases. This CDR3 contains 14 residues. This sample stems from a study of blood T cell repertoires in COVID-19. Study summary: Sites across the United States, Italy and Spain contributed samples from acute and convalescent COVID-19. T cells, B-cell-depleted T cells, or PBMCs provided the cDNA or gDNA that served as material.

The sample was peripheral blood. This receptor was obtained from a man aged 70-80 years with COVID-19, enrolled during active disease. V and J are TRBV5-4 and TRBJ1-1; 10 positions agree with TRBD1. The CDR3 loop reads CASSWGQGYTEAFF. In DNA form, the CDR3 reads TGTGCCAGCAGTTGGGGACAGGGGTACACTGAAGCTTTCTTT.